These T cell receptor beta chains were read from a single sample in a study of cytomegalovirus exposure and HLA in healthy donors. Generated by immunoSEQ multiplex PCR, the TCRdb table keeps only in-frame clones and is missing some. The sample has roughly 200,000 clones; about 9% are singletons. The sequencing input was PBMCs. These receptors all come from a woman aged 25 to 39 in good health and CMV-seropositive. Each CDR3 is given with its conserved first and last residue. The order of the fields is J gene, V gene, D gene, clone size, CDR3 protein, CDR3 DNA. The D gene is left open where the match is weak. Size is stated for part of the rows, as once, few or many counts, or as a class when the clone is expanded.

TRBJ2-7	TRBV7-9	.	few	CASSRESRGWSEQYF	TGTGCCAGCAGCCGAGAATCCAGGGGATGGAGCGAGCAGTACTTC
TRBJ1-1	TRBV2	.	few	CASKYERAVNTEAFF	TGTGCCAGCAAGTATGAGAGGGCCGTGAACACTGAAGCTTTCTTT
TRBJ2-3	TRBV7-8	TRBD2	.	CASSEDASGRRTFTDTQYF	TGTGCCAGCAGCGAAGACGCTAGCGGGAGAAGGACTTTCACAGATACGCAGTATTTT
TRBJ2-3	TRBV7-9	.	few	CASRHSTDTQYF	TGTGCCAGCAGACATAGCACAGATACGCAGTATTTT
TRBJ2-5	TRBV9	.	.	CASSVTGLQETQYF	TGTGCCAGCAGCGTGACAGGCCTCCAAGAGACCCAGTACTTC
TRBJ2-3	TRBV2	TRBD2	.	CASSIAGDRTDTQYF	TGTGCCAGCAGTATAGCGGGAGATCGCACAGATACGCAGTATTTT
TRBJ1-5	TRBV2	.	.	CASSETRGFSNQPQHF	TGTGCCAGCAGTGAGACAAGGGGGTTTAGCAATCAGCCCCAGCATTTT
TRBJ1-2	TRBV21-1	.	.	CASSKEVGGVRSGYTF	TGTGCCAGCAGCAAAGAAGTAGGGGGGGTACGGAGTGGCTACACCTTC
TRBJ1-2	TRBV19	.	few	CASSPRQPYGYTF	TGTGCCAGTAGTCCCCGACAGCCCTATGGCTACACCTTC
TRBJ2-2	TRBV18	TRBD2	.	CASSQIMTSGINTGELFF	TGTGCCAGCTCTCAAATTATGACTAGCGGCATTAACACCGGGGAGCTGTTTTTT
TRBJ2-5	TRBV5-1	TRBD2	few	CASSLNREGFQETQYF	TGCGCCAGCAGCTTGAATCGGGAGGGGTTCCAAGAGACCCAGTACTTC
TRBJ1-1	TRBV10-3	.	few	CAISEQGPTEAFF	TGTGCCATCAGTGAACAGGGACCCACTGAAGCTTTCTTT
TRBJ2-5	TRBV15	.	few	CATSRDRGKETQYF	TGTGCCACCAGCAGAGACCGGGGTAAAGAGACCCAGTACTTC
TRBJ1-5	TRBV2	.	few	CASRESGSYQPQHF	TGTGCCAGCAGGGAAAGCGGGTCCTATCAGCCCCAGCATTTT
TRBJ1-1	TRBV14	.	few	CASSQRGGANIWTEAFF	TGTGCCAGCAGCCAACGAGGTGGGGCTAACATTTGGACTGAAGCTTTCTTT
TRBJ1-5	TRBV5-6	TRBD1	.	CASSHRGQPQHF	TGTGCCAGCAGCCACAGGGGACAGCCCCAGCATTTT